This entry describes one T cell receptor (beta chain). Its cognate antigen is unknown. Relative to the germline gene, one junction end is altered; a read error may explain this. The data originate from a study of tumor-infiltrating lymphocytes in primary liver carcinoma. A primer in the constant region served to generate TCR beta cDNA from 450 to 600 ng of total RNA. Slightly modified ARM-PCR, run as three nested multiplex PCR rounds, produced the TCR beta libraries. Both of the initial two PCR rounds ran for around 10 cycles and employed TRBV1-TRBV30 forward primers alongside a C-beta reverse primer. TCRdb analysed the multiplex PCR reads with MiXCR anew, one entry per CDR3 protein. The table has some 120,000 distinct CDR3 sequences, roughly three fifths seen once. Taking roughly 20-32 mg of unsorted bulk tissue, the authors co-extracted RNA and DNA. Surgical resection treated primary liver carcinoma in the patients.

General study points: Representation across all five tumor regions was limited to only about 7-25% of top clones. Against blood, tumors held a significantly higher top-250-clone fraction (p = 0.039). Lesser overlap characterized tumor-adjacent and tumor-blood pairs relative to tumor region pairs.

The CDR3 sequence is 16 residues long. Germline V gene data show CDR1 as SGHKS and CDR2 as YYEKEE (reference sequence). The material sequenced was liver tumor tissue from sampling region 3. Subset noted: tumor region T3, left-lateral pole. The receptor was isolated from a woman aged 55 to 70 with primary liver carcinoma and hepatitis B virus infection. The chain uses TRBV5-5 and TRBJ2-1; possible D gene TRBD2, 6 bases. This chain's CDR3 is CVSSLDFGSSCNEQFF. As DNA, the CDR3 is TGTGTCAGCAGCTTGGATTTCGGGAGCTCCTGCAATGAGCAGTTCTTC.